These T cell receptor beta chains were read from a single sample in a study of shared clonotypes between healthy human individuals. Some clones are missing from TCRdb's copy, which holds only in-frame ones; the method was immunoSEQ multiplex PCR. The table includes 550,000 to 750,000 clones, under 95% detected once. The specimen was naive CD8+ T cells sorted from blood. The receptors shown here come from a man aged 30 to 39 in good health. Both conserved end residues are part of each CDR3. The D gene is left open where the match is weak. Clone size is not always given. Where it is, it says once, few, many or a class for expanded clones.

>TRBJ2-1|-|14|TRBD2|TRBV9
CASTRTSGGNEQFF
TGTGCCAGCACGCGGACTAGCGGTGGGAATGAGCAGTTCTTC
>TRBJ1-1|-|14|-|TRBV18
CASSRREAVAEAFF
TGTGCCAGCTCACGGAGGGAGGCGGTGGCTGAAGCTTTCTTT
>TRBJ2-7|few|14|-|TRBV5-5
CASSLLDPAYEQYF
TGTGCCAGCAGCTTACTGGACCCTGCCTACGAGCAGTACTTC
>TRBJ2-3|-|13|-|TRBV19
CASSTYTVDTQYF
TGTGCCAGTTCGACCTACACCGTGGATACGCAGTATTTT
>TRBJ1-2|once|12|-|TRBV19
CASTPTGGYYTF
TGTGCCAGTACCCCAACCGGGGGATACTACACCTTC
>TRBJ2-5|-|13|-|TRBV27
CASSGVDQETQYF
TGTGCCAGCAGCGGGGTGGACCAAGAGACCCAGTACTTC
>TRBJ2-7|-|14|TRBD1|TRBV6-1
CASRGTGEVYEQYF
TGTGCCAGCAGGGGGACAGGGGAAGTCTACGAGCAGTACTTC
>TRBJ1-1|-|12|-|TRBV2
CARQTVNTEAFF
TGTGCCAGACAGACAGTGAACACTGAAGCTTTCTTT
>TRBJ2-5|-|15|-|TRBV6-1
CASSAYLSEQETQYF
TGTGCCAGCAGTGCTTATCTCTCAGAACAAGAGACCCAGTACTTC
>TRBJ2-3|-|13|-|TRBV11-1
CASSQPRADTQYF
TGTGCCAGCAGCCAACCCCGGGCTGATACGCAGTATTTT
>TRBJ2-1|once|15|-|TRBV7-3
CASSQTWGAYNEQFF
TGTGCCAGCAGCCAGACCTGGGGGGCCTACAATGAGCAGTTCTTC
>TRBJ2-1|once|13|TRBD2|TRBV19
CASSIPSGTEQFF
TGTGCCAGTAGTATACCTAGCGGGACCGAGCAGTTCTTC
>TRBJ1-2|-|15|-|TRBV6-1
CASSEAIQDARGYTF
TGTGCCAGCAGTGAAGCGATACAGGACGCTAGAGGCTACACCTTC